The 31 T cell receptor beta chains below come from one sample, sequenced in a study of memory CD4+ T cells and cytomegalovirus serostatus. The sort gate was single viable CD3+CD4+CD8-CD45RO+ cells for memory CD4+ T cells. Profiling relied on immunoSEQ multiplex PCR, and the TCRdb table lists in-frame clones only, not all of them. The sample records almost 45,000 clones, 70% to 80% being singletons. Sequenced: memory CD4+ T cells from blood. The receptors stem from an adult in good health and CMV-seronegative.

The V gene is TRBV18, the J gene TRBJ1-5, with D tentatively TRBD1 (5 bases). The V end was cut by 3 bases, the J end by 4 bases, with 7 bases between. This CDR3 contains 13 residues. Germline values: CDR1 KGHSH, CDR2 LQKENI. The CDR3 sequence is CASSPGGNQPQHF. Here the CDR3 DNA reads TGTGCCAGCTCACCGGGGGGAAATCAGCCCCAGCATTTT.

This chain uses TRBV6-6 with TRBJ2-1, with D perhaps assigned TRBD1 or TRBD2 (7 bases each). V was trimmed by 2 bases and J by 4 bases, leaving 12 bases between them. CDR1 is MNHNY and CDR2 is SVGAGI in the germline V gene (reference sequence). The CDR3 spans 15 residues. Here the CDR3 reads CASSYGQGGYNEQFF. DNA of the CDR3: TGTGCCAGCAGTTACGGGCAGGGGGGGTACAATGAGCAGTTCTTC.

This chain uses TRBV20-1 with TRBJ2-3; D not resolved. The CDR3 loop spans 11 amino acids. In germline, CDR1 is DFQATT, CDR2 SNEGSKA (reference sequence). V was clipped by 1 base and J by 5 bases, with 4 bases between them. CDR3: CSARVQDTQYF. CDR3 DNA sequence: TGCAGTGCTAGAGTTCAAGATACGCAGTATTTT.

V and J are TRBV19 and TRBJ2-3, with D possibly matching TRBD1 (5 bases). In germline, CDR1 is LNHDA, CDR2 SQIVND (reference sequence). V dropped 10 bases and J dropped 0 bases, with 8 bases sitting between them. This CDR3 spans 12 amino acids. DNA for the CDR3: TGTGCCACCCGACAGAGCACAGATACGCAGTATTTT. Its translation: CATRQSTDTQYF.

The chain employs TRBV29-1 and TRBJ2-1; D not resolved. CDR1 and CDR2 (germline): SQVTM, ANQGSEA. V gave up 6 bases and J gave up 4 bases, with 13 bases separating them. CDR3 size: 13 residues. DNA for the CDR3: TGCAGCGTCCAAATTTCTCCGTACAATGAGCAGTTCTTC. This encodes CSVQISPYNEQFF.

V usage is TRBV5-4 and J usage is TRBJ2-1, with D perhaps TRBD2 (6 bases). Germline V CDR1 and CDR2: SGHNT, YYREEE (reference sequence). The CDR3 loop spans 13 amino acids. Trimming stripped 0 bases from V and 10 bases from J, with 11 bases between. The DNA of the CDR3 is TGTGCCAGCAGCTTGGATCTCGGGGGAGAGCAGTTCTTC. Amino acid sequence: CASSLDLGGEQFF.

V is TRBV10-3 and J is TRBJ1-1; 10 bases are shared with TRBD1. This CDR3 is built from 13 residues. Per germline, CDR1 ENHRY and CDR2 SYGVKD. V was clipped by 4 bases and J by 7 bases; unmatched bases: 3. In DNA form, the CDR3 reads TGTGCCATCAGTGGAAGGGACAGGGGTGAAGCTTTCTTT. This encodes CAISGRDRGEAFF.

The gene calls are TRBV4-3 and TRBJ2-1; D not resolved. The V gene's germline CDR1 is LGHNA and CDR2 YSLEER. V dropped 1 base and J dropped 3 bases, with 13 bases sitting between them. This CDR3 has 16 amino acids. The CDR3 region has the DNA TGCGCCAGCAGCCAAGGAGATGCCCGAGACTACAATGAGCAGTTCTTC. Protein product: CASSQGDARDYNEQFF.

The chain employs TRBV15 and TRBJ1-1; D ambiguous. The length of the CDR3 is 13 residues. Germline CDR1 and CDR2: LNHNV and YYDKDF (reference sequence). Trimming removed 1 base at V and 4 bases at J, with 7 bases between. CDR3 bases: TGTGCCACCAGCAGAGGTGTCGGCACTGAAGCTTTCTTT. It is translated as CATSRGVGTEAFF.

This chain connects TRBV19 to TRBJ2-3; D perhaps matches TRBD1 (6 bases). The V end was cut by 0 bases, the J end by 8 bases, with 15 bases between. The CDR3 has 15 residues. The germline gives CDR1 LNHDA, CDR2 SQIVND (reference sequence). CDR3 sequence reads: CASSIEGTNAPTQYF. The DNA of the CDR3 is TGTGCCAGTAGTATAGAAGGGACAAACGCCCCTACGCAGTATTTT.

This clone turned up a few times. V and J are TRBV4-2 and TRBJ2-2; 8 nucleotides line up with TRBD2. V trimming: 0 bases; J trimming: 7 bases; junction bases outside the gene matches: 7. The CDR3 runs to 16 residues. Germline values: CDR1 LGHNA, CDR2 YNFKEQ. In DNA form, the CDR3 reads TGTGCCAGCAGCCAAGATAGGCGGGAGGAGAGCGGGGAGCTGTTTTTT. Translating it yields CASSQDRREESGELFF.

In DNA form, the CDR3 reads TGTGCCAGCAGACAGGGGGCGAACACCGGGGAGCTGTTTTTT. Translating it yields CASRQGANTGELFF. V and J are TRBV2 and TRBJ2-2; 8 nucleotides align to TRBD1. Unmatched junction bases numbered 0, after V lost 6 bases and J lost 0 bases. The germline V gene encodes CDR1 SNHLY and CDR2 FYNNEI. The CDR3 has 14 amino acids.

V is TRBV29-1 and J is TRBJ2-1; weak D call: TRBD1 (6 bases). Per the germline V gene, CDR1 is SQVTM and CDR2 is ANQGSEA. The CDR3 is 13 amino acids. Trimming took off 3 bases at V and 6 bases at J, with 12 bases between the two ends. CDR3 protein: CSVEYFRGNEQFF. The CDR3 coding sequence is TGCAGCGTTGAGTATTTCAGGGGCAATGAGCAGTTCTTC.

V and J are TRBV19 and TRBJ1-1; 7 bases align to TRBD1. Trimming removed 3 bases from V and 3 bases from J; junction bases left unmatched: 13. CDR1 LNHDA and CDR2 SQIVND come from the germline V gene (reference sequence). The CDR3 is 17 amino acids. DNA for the CDR3: TGTGCCAGTAGTATCCACAAGGGGGCAAAGAAATACACTGAAGCTTTCTTT. This encodes CASSIHKGAKKYTEAFF. The whole variable domain, filled in from reference TRBV19 and TRBJ1-1, reads DGGITQSPKYLFRKEGQNVTLSCEQNLNHDAMYWYRQDPGQGLRLIYYSQIVNDFQKGDIAEGYSVSREKKESFPLTVTSAQKNPTAFYLCASSIHKGAKKYTEAFFGQGTRLTVV.

The J gene is TRBJ1-4, the V gene TRBV6-5; D unresolved. Germline loops: CDR1 MNHEY, CDR2 SVGAGI. V was clipped by 5 bases and J by 7 bases, with 11 bases between them. The CDR3 has 13 amino acids. The chain's CDR3 is CASSPSLGEKLFF. CDR3 coding DNA: TGTGCCAGCAGTCCATCTCTAGGTGAAAAACTGTTTTTT.

The chain couples TRBV30 to TRBJ1-3; D is unresolved. The CDR3 runs 14 residues. In germline, CDR1 is GTSNPN, CDR2 SVGIG (reference sequence). V was shortened by 0 bases and J by 0 bases, with 6 bases between the two germline ends. CDR3 protein: CAWSVGISGNTIYF. The CDR3 DNA is TGTGCCTGGAGTGTGGGGATCTCTGGAAACACCATATATTTT.

This sequence joins TRBV6-5 and TRBJ1-2, with D perhaps TRBD1 (6 bases). The CDR3 is 12 residues long. Germline CDR1 and CDR2: MNHEY and SVGAGI. Trimming removed 8 bases from V and 4 bases from J, with 11 bases in between. The CDR3 sequence: CASAGAFYGYTF. The CDR3 region has the DNA TGTGCCAGCGCAGGGGCGTTCTATGGCTACACCTTC.

The table lists this clone with a few counts. This chain connects TRBV7-3 to TRBJ1-1; D ambiguous. Germline CDR1 is SGHTA and CDR2 is FQGTGA. The V end lost 2 bases, the J end lost 5 bases, and 9 bases lay between the germline ends. The CDR3 contains 13 residues. The CDR3 nucleotides are TGTGCCAGCAGCTTATCCCGCGTGACTGAAGCTTTCTTT. Amino acids: CASSLSRVTEAFF.

The rearrangement links TRBV5-8 to TRBJ1-2, with D unclear. V shed 1 base and J shed 7 bases, with 14 bases lying between them. The CDR3 has 14 amino acids. Germline V gene lookup returns CDR1 SGHTS and CDR2 YDEGEE. CDR3 DNA sequence: TGTGCCAGCAGCTTGCACCGGGCCTCTGCTGGCTACACCTTC. Translation: CASSLHRASAGYTF. The whole variable domain, remainder taken from reference TRBV5-8 and TRBJ1-2, is EAGVTQSPTHLIKTRGQQATLRCSPISGHTSVYWYQQALGLGLQFLLWYDEGEERNRGNFPPRFSGRQFPNYSSELNVNALELEDSALYLCASSLHRASAGYTFGSGTRLTVV.

The chain combines TRBV5-1 with TRBJ1-1; 7 bases match TRBD1. The ends lost 4 bases at V and 3 bases at J; junction bases unmatched: 6. The V gene's germline CDR1 is SGHRS and CDR2 YFSETQ. The CDR3 runs to 14 residues. The CDR3 reads CASSKYGTDTEAFF. DNA for the CDR3: TGCGCCAGCAGCAAATACGGGACAGACACTGAAGCTTTCTTT.

The rearrangement joins TRBV11-1 to TRBJ2-7, with D hard to call. CDR1 and CDR2 from the germline V gene are SGHAT and FQDESV (reference sequence). V lost 0 bases, J lost 2 bases, and 11 bases lay in between. The CDR3 consists of 15 residues. CDR3 residues: CASSLAVGLTYEQYF. For the CDR3, the DNA is TGTGCCAGCAGCTTAGCCGTCGGCCTAACCTACGAGCAGTACTTC. The entire variable domain, with the rest obtained from reference TRBV11-1 and TRBJ2-7, is as follows: EAEVAQSPRYKITEKSQAVAFWCDPISGHATLYWYRQILGQGPELLVQFQDESVVDDSQLPKDRFSAERLKGVDSTLKIQPAELGDSAMYLCASSLAVGLTYEQYFGPGTRLTVT.

This clone was seen a single time. V usage is TRBV7-9 and J usage is TRBJ2-7, with 8 bases aligning to TRBD2. Germline V gene data show CDR1 as SEHNR and CDR2 as FQNEAQ (reference sequence). The V gene end was trimmed by 4 bases and the J gene end by 3 bases; junction bases not matched to a gene: 2. The CDR3 runs 13 residues. The CDR3, as DNA: TGTGCCAGCAGCTCAGCGGGAGTCTACGAGCAGTACTTC. Protein product: CASSSAGVYEQYF.

The chain couples TRBV5-4 to TRBJ1-3; D may be TRBD1 (5 bases). Trimming removed 0 bases at V and 7 bases at J, with 14 bases between. Germline CDR1 SGHNT, CDR2 YYREEE (reference sequence). This CDR3 contains 15 residues. The DNA for the CDR3 is TGTGCCAGCAGCTTGGAGGCAGGGAAGAGGAACACCATATATTTT. It codes for CASSLEAGKRNTIYF.

J is TRBJ1-1 and V is TRBV7-8; weak D call: TRBD1 (5 bases). Trimming removed 2 bases from V and 6 bases from J, with 19 bases in between. The germline V gene encodes CDR1 SGHVS and CDR2 FQNEAQ. The CDR3 loop spans 16 amino acids. This CDR3 is CASSLSLGAKGAEAFF. Written as DNA, the CDR3 is TGTGCCAGCAGCTTATCTCTAGGGGCGAAAGGCGCTGAAGCTTTCTTT.

Worth noting for this clone: The junction does not match germline at one end; this may be a read error. The chain is built from TRBV7-8 and TRBJ2-7, with D possibly matching TRBD2 (5 bases). CDR3 size: 14 residues. Looked up from germline, CDR1 is SGHVS and CDR2 is FQNEAQ. CDR3 amino acids: CASSLGGSASEQYF. The DNA for the CDR3 is TGTGCCAGCAGTTTAGGAGGATCAGCTTCCGAGCAGTACTTC.

This clone was counted between two and nine times. The V call is TRBV10-1, the J call TRBJ2-1; 11 nucleotides align to TRBD2. Germline V gives CDR1 WNHNN, CDR2 SYGVQD (reference sequence). Losses at the gene ends were 6 bases for V and 1 base for J; bases not matched to a gene: 11. The CDR3 spans 18 residues. The CDR3 DNA is TGCGCCAGCAGCGACTCTAGCGGGAGGACGTTTTCCTACAATGAGCAGTTCTTC. Amino acids: CASSDSSGRTFSYNEQFF.

This chain uses TRBV7-9 with TRBJ2-1; D gene unclear. Germline CDR1 and CDR2: SEHNR and FQNEAQ (reference sequence). This CDR3 region has 12 residues. Deletions cut 5 bases from V and 13 bases from J, with 15 bases between. The CDR3 here is CASSPPPREQFF. The CDR3 DNA is TGTGCCAGCAGCCCCCCACCCCGAGAACAGTTCTTC.

The chain links TRBV6-1 to TRBJ2-5, with a possible D match to TRBD2 (5 bases). The length of the CDR3 is 14 residues. Looked up from germline, CDR1 is MNHNS and CDR2 is SASEGT. Trimming removed 3 bases at V and 8 bases at J, with 16 bases between. Here the CDR3 DNA reads TGTGCCAGCAGTGACAGCCAGGTAGCGTACACCCAGTACTTC. Amino acid sequence: CASSDSQVAYTQYF.

By frequency in the sample, this clone is medium-sized. This chain links TRBV5-4 with TRBJ2-7; TRBD1 is a possible D gene (6 bases). The CDR3 runs to 13 residues. Germline assignment: CDR1 SGHNT and CDR2 YYREEE (reference sequence). V lost 4 bases and J lost 5, with 13 bases in between. The CDR3 protein is CASSTVPGDEQYF. CDR3 coding DNA: TGTGCCAGCAGCACGGTTCCAGGGGACGAGCAGTACTTC.

This sequence joins TRBV4-2 and TRBJ2-7, with D unclear. Looked up from germline, CDR1 is LGHNA and CDR2 is YNFKEQ. V dropped 0 bases and J dropped 2 bases, with 8 bases sitting between them. CDR3 length: 14 amino acids. The CDR3 protein is CASSQDRNPYEQYF. Here the CDR3 DNA reads TGTGCCAGCAGCCAAGACAGGAACCCCTACGAGCAGTACTTC.

The gene calls are TRBV10-1 and TRBJ2-7; TRBD2 agrees at 7 bases. After removal of 4 bases from V and 3 bases from J, the junction contained 3 bases not matched to a gene. CDR1 and CDR2 (germline): WNHNN, SYGVQD (reference sequence). The CDR3 is 13 amino acids. The CDR3 loop reads CASSVAGSYEQYF. DNA of the CDR3: TGCGCCAGCAGTGTAGCGGGCAGCTACGAGCAGTACTTC.